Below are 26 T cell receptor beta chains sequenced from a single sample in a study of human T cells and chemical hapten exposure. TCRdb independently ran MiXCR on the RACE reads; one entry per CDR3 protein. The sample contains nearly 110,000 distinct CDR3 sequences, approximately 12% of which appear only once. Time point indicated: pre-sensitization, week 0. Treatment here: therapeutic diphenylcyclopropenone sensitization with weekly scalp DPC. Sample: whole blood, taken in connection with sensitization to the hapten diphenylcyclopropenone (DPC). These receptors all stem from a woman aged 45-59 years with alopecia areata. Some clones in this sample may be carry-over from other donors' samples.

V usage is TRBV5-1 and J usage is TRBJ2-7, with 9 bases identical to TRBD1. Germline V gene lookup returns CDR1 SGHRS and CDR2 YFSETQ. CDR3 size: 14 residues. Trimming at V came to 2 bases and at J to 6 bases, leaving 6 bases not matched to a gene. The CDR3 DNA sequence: TGCGCCAGCAGCTTCTCCGGGACAGGGTCCGAGCAGTACTTC. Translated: CASSFSGTGSEQYF.

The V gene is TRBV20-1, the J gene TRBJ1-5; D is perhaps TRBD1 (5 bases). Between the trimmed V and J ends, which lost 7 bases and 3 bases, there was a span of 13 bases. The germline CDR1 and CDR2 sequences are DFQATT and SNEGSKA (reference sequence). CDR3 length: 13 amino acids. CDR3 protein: CSEGPINNQPQHF. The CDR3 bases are TGCAGTGAGGGGCCTATAAACAATCAGCCCCAGCATTTT.

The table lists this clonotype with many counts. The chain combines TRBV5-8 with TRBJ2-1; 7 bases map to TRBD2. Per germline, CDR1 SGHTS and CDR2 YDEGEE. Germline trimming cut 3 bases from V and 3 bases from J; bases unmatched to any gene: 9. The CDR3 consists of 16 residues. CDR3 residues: CASSSLWGGGYNEQFF. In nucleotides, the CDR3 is TGTGCCAGCAGCTCCCTTTGGGGCGGGGGCTACAATGAGCAGTTCTTC.

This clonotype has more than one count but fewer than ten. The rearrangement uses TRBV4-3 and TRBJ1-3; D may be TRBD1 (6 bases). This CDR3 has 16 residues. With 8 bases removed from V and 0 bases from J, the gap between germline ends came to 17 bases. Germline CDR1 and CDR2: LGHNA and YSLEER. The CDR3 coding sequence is TGCGCCAGCTCGCCCGGACAGCCGTACTCTGGAAACACCATATATTTT. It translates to CASSPGQPYSGNTIYF.

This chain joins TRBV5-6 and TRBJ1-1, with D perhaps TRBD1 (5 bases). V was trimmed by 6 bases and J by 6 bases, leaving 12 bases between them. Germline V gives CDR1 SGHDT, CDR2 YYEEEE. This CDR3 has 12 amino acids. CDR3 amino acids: CASTLGGAEAFF. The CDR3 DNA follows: TGTGCCAGCACCCTGGGAGGGGCTGAAGCTTTCTTT.

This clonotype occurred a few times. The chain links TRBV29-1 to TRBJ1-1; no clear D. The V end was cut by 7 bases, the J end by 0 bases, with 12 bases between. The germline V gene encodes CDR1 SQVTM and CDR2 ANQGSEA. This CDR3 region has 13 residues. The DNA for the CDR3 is TGCAGCGCGGGGAGATCTATGAACACTGAAGCTTTCTTT. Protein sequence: CSAGRSMNTEAFF.

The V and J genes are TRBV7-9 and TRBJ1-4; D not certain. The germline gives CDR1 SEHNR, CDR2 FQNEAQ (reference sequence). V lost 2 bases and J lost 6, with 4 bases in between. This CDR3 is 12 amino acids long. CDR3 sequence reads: CASSLSYEKLFF. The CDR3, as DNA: TGTGCCAGCAGCTTATCATATGAAAAACTGTTTTTT.

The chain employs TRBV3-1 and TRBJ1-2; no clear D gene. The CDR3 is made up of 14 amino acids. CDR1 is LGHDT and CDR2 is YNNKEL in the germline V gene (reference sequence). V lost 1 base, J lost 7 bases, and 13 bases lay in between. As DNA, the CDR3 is TGTGCCAGCAGCCAAGGGACCGCCGCCTCTGGCTACACCTTC. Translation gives CASSQGTAASGYTF.

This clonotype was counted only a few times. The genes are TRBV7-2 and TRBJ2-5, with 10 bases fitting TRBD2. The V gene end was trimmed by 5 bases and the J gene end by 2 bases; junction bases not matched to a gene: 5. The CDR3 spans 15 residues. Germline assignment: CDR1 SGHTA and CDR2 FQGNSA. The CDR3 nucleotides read TGTGCCAGCAGCCCTAGCGGGGGCAGTCAAGAGACCCAGTACTTC. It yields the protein CASSPSGGSQETQYF.

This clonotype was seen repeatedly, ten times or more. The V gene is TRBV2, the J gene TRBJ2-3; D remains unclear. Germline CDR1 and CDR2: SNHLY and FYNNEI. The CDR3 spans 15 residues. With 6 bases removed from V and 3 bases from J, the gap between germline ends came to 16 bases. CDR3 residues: CASSLLYEKTDTQYF. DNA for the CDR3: TGTGCCAGCAGCCTTCTGTACGAAAAAACAGATACGCAGTATTTT. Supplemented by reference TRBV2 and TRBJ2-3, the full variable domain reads EPEVTQTPSHQVTQMGQEVILRCVPISNHLYFYWYRQILGQKVEFLVSFYNNEISEKSEIFDDQFSVERPDGSNFTLKIRSTKLEDSAMYFCASSLLYEKTDTQYFGPGTRLTVL.

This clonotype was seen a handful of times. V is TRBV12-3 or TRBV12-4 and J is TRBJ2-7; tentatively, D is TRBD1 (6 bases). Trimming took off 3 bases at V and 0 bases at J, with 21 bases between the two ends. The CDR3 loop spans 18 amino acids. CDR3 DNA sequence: TGTGCCAGCAGTTTCCGCGTGGGGGCAGGGCCCAACTCCTACGAGCAGTACTTC. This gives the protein CASSFRVGAGPNSYEQYF.

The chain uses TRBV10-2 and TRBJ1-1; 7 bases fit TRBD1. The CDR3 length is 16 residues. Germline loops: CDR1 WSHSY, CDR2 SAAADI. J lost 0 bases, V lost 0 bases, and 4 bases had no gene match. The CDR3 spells CASSESGGQMNTEAFF. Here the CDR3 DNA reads TGCGCCAGCAGTGAGTCCGGGGGACAGATGAACACTGAAGCTTTCTTT.

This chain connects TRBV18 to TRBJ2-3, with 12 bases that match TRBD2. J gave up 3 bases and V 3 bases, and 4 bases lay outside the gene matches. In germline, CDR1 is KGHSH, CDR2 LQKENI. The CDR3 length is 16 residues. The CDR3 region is CASSPWTSGATDTQYF. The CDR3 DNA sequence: TGTGCCAGCTCACCTTGGACTAGCGGGGCGACAGATACGCAGTATTTT.

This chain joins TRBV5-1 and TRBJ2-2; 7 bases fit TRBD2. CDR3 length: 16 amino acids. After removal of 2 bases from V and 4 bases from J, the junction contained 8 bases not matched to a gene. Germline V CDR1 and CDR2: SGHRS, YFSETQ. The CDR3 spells CASSFNGGSATGELFF. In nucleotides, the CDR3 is TGCGCCAGCAGCTTTAATGGCGGGAGTGCCACCGGGGAGCTGTTTTTT.

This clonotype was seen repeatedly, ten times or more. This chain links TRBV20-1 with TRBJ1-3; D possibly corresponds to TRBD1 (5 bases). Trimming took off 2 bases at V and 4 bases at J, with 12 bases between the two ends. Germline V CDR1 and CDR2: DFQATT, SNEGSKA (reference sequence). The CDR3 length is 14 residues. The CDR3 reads CSARNGGTGNTIYF. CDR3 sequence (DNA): TGCAGTGCTAGAAATGGGGGAACAGGAAACACCATATATTTT.

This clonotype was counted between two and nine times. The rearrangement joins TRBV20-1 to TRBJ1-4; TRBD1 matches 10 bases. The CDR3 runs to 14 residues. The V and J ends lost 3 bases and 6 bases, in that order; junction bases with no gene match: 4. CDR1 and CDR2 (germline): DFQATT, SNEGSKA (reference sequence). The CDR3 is CSASPGTGDEKLFF. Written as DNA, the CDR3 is TGCAGTGCTAGCCCCGGGACAGGGGATGAAAAACTGTTTTTT.

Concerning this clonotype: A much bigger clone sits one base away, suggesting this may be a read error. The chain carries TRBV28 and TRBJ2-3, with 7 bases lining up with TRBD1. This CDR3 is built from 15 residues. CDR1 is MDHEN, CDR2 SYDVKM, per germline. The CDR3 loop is CASSLRVSGTDAQYF. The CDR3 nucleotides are TGTGCCAGCAGTTTAAGGGTTTCAGGGACAGATGCGCAGTATTTT.

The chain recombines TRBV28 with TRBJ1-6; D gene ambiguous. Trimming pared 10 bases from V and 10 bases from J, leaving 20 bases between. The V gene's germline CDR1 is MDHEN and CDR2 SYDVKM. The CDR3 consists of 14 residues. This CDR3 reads CATNLVEVGSPLHF. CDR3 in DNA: TGTGCCACGAACCTCGTGGAAGTGGGATCACCCCTCCACTTT.

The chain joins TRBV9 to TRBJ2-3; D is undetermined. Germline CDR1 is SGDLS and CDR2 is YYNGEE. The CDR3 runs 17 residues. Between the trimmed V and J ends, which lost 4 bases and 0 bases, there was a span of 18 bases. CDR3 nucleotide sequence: TGTGCCAGCAGCCCCCCTCGGCGGAGAGCTAGCACAGATACGCAGTATTTT. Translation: CASSPPRRRASTDTQYF.

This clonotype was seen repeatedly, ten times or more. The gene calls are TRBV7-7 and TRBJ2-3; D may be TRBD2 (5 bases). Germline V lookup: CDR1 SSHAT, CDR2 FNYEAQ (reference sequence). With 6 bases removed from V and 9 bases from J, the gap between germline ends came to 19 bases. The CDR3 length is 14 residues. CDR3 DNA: TGTGCCAGCAGTTTTGGCCCTAGCTCAACAACGCAGTATTTT. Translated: CASSFGPSSTTQYF.

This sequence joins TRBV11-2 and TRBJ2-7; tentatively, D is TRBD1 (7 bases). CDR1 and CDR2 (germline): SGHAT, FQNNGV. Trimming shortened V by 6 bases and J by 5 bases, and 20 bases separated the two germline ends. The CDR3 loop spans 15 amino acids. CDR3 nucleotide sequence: TGTGCCAGCAGGCCCCGCGGGACAGCCAGGGACGAGCAGTACTTC. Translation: CASRPRGTARDEQYF.

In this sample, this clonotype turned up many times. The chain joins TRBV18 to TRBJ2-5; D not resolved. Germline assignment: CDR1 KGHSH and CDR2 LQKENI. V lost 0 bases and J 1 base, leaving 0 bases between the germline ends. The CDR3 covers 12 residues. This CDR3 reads CASSPPQETQYF. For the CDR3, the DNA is TGTGCCAGCTCACCACCCCAAGAGACCCAGTACTTC.

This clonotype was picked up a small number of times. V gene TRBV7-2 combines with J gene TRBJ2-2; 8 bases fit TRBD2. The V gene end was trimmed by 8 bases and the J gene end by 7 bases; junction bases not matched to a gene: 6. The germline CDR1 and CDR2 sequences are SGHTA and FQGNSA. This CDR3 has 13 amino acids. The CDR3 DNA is TGTGCCAGCGGACTAGCTCCGATCGGGGAGCTGTTTTTT. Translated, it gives CASGLAPIGELFF.

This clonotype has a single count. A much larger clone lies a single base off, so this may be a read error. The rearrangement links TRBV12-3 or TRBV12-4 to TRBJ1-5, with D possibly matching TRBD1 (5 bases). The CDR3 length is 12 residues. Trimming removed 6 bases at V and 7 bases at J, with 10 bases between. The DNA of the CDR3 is TGTGCCAGCAGCTTACAGGAACAGCCCCAGCATTTT. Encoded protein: CASSLQEQPQHF.

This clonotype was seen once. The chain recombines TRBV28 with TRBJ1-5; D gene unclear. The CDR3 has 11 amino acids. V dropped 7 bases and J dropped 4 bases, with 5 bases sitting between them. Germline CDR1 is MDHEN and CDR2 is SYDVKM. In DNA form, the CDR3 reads TGTGCCAGCACCACAAATCAGCCCCAGCATTTT. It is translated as CASTTNQPQHF.

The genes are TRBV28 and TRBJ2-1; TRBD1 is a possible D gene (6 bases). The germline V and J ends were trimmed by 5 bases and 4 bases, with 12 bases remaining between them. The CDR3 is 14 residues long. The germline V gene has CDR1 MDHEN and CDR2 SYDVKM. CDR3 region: CASSPSDRYNEQFF. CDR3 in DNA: TGTGCCAGCAGTCCATCGGACAGATACAATGAGCAGTTCTTC.